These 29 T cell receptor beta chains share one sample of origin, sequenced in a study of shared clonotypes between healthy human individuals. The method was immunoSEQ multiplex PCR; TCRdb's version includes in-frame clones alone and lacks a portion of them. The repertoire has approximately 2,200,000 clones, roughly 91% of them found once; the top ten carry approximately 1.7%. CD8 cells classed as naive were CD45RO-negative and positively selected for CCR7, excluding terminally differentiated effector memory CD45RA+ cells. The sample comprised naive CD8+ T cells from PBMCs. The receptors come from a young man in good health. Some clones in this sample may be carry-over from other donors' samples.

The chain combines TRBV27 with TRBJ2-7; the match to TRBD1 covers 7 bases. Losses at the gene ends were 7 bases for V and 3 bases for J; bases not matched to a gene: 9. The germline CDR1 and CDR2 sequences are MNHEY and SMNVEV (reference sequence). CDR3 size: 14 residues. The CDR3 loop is CASTSKRDSYEQYF. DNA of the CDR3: TGTGCCAGCACCTCAAAACGGGACAGCTACGAGCAGTACTTC.

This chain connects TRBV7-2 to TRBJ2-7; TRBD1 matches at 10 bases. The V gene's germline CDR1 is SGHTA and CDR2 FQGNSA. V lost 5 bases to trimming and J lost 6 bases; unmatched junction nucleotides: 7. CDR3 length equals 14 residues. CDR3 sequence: CASSPRGTGVEQYF. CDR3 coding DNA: TGTGCCAGCAGCCCGCGGGGGACAGGGGTCGAGCAGTACTTC.

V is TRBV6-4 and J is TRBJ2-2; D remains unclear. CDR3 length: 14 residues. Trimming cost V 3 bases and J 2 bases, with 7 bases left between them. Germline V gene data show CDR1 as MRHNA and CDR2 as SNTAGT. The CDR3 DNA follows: TGTGCCAGCAGTGAAGTCCCCAACACCGGGGAGCTGTTTTTT. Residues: CASSEVPNTGELFF.

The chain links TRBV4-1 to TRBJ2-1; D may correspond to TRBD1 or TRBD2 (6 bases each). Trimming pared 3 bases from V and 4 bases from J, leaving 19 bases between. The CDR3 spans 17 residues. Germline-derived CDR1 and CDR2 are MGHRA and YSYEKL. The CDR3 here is CASSQWPGEGGYNEQFF. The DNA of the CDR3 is TGCGCCAGCAGCCAGTGGCCGGGAGAGGGGGGTTACAATGAGCAGTTCTTC.

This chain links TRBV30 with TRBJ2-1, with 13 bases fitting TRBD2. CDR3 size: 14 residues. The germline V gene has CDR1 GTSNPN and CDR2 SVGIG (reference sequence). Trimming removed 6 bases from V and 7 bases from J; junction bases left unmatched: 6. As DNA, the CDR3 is TGTGCCTGTGGCACTAGCGGGAGGGCTAATGAGCAGTTCTTC. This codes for CACGTSGRANEQFF.

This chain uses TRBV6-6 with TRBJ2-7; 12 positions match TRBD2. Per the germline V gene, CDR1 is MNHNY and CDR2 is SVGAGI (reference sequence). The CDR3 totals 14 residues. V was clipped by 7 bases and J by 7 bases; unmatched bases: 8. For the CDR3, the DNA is TGTGCCAGCACCGAGCCCGGACTAGCGGGGGAGCAGTACTTC. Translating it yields CASTEPGLAGEQYF.

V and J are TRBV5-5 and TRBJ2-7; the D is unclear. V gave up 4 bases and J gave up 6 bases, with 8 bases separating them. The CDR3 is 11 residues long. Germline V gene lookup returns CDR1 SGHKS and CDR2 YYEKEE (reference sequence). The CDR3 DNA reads TGTGCCAGCAGCCCCGGCCCCGAGCAGTACTTC. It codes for CASSPGPEQYF.

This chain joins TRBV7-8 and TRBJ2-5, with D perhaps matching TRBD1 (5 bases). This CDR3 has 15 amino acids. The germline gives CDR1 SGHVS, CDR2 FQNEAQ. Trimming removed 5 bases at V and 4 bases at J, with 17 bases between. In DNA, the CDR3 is TGTGCCAGCAGCCCCCCGCGCAGGGAAGGAGAGACCCAGTACTTC. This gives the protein CASSPPRREGETQYF.

This CDR3 reads CASSRVMANEKLFF. The CDR3 DNA reads as TGTGCCAGCAGCAGGGTGATGGCTAATGAAAAACTGTTTTTT. The chain is built from TRBV7-9 and TRBJ1-4; D is unclear. The CDR3 consists of 14 residues. Per germline, CDR1 SEHNR and CDR2 FQNEAQ (reference sequence). V was cut by 5 bases and J by 3 bases, with 10 bases left in between.

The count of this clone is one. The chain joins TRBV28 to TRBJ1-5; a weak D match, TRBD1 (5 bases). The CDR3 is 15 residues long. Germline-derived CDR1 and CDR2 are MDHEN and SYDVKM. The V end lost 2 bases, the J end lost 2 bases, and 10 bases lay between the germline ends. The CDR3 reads CASSLRDGGNQPQHF. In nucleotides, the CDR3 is TGTGCCAGCAGTTTACGGGACGGAGGCAATCAGCCCCAGCATTTT.

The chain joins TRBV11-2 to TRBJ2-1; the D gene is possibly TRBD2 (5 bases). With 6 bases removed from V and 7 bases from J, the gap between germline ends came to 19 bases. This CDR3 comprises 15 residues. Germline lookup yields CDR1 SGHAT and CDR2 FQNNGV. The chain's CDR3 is CASSWTLTSLNEQFF. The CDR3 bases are TGTGCCAGCAGTTGGACTTTAACTAGTCTAAATGAGCAGTTCTTC.

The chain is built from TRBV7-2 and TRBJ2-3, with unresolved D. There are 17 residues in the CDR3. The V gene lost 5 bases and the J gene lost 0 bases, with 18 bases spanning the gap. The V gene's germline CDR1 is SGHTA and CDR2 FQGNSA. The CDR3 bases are TGTGCCAGCAGCCCTTACCTACTTGATACAAGCACAGATACGCAGTATTTT. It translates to CASSPYLLDTSTDTQYF.

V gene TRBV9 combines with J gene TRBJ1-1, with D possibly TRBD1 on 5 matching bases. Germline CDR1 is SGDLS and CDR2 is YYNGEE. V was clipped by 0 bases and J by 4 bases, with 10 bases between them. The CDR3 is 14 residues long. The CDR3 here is CASSVAPGRTEAFF. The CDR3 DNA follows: TGTGCCAGCAGCGTAGCCCCAGGGCGCACTGAAGCTTTCTTT.

In DNA, the CDR3 is TGTGCCAGCAGCCAAACACTAATCTACACAGATACGCAGTATTTT. This gives the protein CASSQTLIYTDTQYF. V and J are TRBV7-6 and TRBJ2-3, with D uncertain. The CDR3 covers 15 residues. Per the germline V gene, CDR1 is SGHVS and CDR2 is FNYEAQ. The V and J ends lost 5 bases and 2 bases respectively, with 14 bases between them.

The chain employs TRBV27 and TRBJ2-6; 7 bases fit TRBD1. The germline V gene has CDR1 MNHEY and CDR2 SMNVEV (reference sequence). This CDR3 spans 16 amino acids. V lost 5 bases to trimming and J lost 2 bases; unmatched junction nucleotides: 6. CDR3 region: CASSLLQGTGANVLTF. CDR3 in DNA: TGTGCCAGCAGTCTACTACAGGGGACTGGGGCCAACGTCCTGACTTTC.

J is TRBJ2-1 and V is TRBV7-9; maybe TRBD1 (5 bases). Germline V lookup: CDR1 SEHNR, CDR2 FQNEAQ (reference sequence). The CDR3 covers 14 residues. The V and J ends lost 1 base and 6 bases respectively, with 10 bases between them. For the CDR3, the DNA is TGTGCCAGCAGCTTAGGGGCAGGGCCCAATGAGCAGTTCTTC. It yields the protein CASSLGAGPNEQFF.

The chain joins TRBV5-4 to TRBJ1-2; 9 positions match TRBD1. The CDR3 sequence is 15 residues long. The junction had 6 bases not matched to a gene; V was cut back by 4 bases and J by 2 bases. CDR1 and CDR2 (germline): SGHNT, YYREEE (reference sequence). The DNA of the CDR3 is TGTGCCAGCAGCGTAGACAGGGGGTGGAACTATGGCTACACCTTC. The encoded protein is CASSVDRGWNYGYTF.

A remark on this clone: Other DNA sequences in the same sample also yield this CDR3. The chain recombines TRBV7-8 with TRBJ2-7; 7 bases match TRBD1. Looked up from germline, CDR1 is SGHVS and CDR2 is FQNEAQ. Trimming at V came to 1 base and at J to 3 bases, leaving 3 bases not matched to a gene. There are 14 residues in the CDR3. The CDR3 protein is CASSLERGHYEQYF. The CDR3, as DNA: TGTGCCAGCAGCTTAGAAAGGGGGCACTACGAGCAGTACTTC.

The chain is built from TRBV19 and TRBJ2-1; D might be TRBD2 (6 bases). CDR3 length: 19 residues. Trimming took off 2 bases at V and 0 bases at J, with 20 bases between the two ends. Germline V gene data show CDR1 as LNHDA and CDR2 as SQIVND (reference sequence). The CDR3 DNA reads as TGTGCCAGTAGTATATTGCGGGATCAGTATTGGGGCTCCTACAATGAGCAGTTCTTC. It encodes CASSILRDQYWGSYNEQFF. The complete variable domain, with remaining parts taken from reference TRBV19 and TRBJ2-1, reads DGGITQSPKYLFRKEGQNVTLSCEQNLNHDAMYWYRQDPGQGLRLIYYSQIVNDFQKGDIAEGYSVSREKKESFPLTVTSAQKNPTAFYLCASSILRDQYWGSYNEQFFGPGTRLTVL.

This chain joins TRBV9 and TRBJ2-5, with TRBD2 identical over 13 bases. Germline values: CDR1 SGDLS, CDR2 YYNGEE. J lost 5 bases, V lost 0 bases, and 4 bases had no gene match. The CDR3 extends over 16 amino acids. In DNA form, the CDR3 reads TGTGCCAGCAGCGTAGCTACGGGACTAGCGGGGGAGACCCAGTACTTC. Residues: CASSVATGLAGETQYF.

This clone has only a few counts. The CDR3 DNA reads TGTGCCAGCAGAATGAACACTGAAGCTTTCTTT. It codes for CASRMNTEAFF. This chain links TRBV27 with TRBJ1-1; D remains unclear. Germline V gene lookup returns CDR1 MNHEY and CDR2 SMNVEV (reference sequence). The CDR3 runs to 11 residues. V lost 6 bases to trimming and J lost 0 bases, with 2 bases between them.

The CDR3 sequence: CASSTRTSGVYEQYF. For the CDR3, the DNA is TGCGCCAGCAGCACACGGACTAGCGGGGTCTACGAGCAGTACTTC. The chain uses TRBV4-1 and TRBJ2-7, with 12 bases aligning to TRBD2. CDR1 is MGHRA, CDR2 YSYEKL, per germline. This CDR3 spans 15 amino acids. V shed 5 bases and J 3 bases; nucleotides not matched to a gene: 5.

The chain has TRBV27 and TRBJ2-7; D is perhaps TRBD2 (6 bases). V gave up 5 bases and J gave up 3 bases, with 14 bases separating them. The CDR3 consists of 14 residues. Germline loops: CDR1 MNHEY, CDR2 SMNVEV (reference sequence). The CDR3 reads CASSPGTRYYEQYF. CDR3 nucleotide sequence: TGTGCCAGCAGTCCCGGGACTCGATACTACGAGCAGTACTTC.

CDR3 region: CATREAKNIQYF. As DNA, the CDR3 is TGTGCCACCAGAGAAGCCAAAAACATTCAGTACTTC. V is TRBV15 and J is TRBJ2-4; D remains ambiguous. In germline, CDR1 is LNHNV, CDR2 YYDKDF (reference sequence). Trimming took off 6 bases at V and 0 bases at J, with 3 bases between the two ends. This CDR3 region has 12 residues. Supplemented by reference TRBV15 and TRBJ2-4, the full variable domain reads DAMVIQNPRYQVTQFGKPVTLSCSQTLNHNVMYWYQQKSSQAPKLLFHYYDKDFNNEADTPDNFQSRRPNTSFCFLDIRSPGLGDTAMYLCATREAKNIQYFGAGTRLSVL.

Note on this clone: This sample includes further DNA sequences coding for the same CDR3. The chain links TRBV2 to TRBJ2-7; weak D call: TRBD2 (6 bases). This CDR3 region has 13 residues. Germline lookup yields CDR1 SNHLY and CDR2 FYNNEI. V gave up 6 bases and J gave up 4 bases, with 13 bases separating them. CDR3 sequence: CASRPGLLYEQYF. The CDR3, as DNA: TGTGCCAGCAGGCCGGGACTTTTGTACGAGCAGTACTTC.

The CDR3 protein is CASSHRGTERDHYGYTF. CDR3 sequence (DNA): TGTGCCAGCAGCCATAGAGGGACCGAGAGAGATCACTATGGCTACACCTTC. The rearrangement uses TRBV5-6 and TRBJ1-2, with D perhaps matching TRBD1 (5 bases). Trimming stripped 4 bases from V and 3 bases from J, with 22 bases between. The CDR3 is made up of 17 amino acids. The V gene's germline CDR1 is SGHDT and CDR2 YYEEEE.

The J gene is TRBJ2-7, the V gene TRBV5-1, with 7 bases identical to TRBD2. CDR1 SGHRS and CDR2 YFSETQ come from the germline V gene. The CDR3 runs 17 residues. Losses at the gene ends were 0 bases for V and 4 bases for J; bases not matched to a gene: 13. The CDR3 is CASSLGTSVSRSYEQYF. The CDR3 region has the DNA TGCGCCAGCAGCTTGGGGACTAGTGTTTCCCGTTCGTACGAGCAGTACTTC.

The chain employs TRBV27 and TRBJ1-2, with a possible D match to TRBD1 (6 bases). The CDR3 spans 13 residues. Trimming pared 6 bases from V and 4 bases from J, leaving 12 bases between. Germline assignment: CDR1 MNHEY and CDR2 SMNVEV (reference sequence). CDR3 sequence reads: CASSGDTGYGYTF. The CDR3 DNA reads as TGTGCCAGCAGCGGGGACACTGGCTATGGCTACACCTTC.

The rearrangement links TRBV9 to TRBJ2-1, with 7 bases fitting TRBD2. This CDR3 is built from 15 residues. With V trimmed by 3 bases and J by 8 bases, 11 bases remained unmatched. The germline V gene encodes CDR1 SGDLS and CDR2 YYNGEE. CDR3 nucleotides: TGTGCCAGCAGCGGAGGGACTATAGCAGGCTATGAGCAGTTCTTC. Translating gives CASSGGTIAGYEQFF.